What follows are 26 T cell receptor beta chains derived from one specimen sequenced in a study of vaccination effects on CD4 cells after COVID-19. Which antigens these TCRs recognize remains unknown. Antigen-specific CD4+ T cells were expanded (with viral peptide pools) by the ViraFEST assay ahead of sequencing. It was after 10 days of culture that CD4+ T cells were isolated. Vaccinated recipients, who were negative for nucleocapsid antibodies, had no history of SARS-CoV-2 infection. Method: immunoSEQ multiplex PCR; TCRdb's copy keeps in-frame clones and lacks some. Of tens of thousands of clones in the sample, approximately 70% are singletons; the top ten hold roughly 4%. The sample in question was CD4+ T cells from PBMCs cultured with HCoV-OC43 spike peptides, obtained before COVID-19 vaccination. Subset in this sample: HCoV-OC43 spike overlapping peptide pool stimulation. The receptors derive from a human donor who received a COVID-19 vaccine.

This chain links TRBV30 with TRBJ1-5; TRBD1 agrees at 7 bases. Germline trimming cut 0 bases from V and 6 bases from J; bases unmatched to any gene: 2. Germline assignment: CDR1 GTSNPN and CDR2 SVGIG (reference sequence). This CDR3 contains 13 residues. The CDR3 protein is CAWSVAGGQPQHF. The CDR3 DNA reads TGTGCCTGGAGTGTGGCAGGGGGTCAGCCCCAGCATTTT.

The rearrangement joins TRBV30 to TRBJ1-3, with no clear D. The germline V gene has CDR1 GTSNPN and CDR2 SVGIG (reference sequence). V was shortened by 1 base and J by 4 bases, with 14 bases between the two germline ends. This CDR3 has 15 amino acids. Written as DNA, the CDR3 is TGTGCCTGGAGTGCCGGAGGAACTCTAGGAAACACCATATATTTT. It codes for CAWSAGGTLGNTIYF.

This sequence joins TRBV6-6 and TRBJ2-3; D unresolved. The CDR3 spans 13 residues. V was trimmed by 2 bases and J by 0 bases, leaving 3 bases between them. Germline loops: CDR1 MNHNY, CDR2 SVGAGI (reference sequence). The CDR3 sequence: CASSYDSTDTQYF. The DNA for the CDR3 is TGTGCCAGCAGTTACGACAGCACAGATACGCAGTATTTT.

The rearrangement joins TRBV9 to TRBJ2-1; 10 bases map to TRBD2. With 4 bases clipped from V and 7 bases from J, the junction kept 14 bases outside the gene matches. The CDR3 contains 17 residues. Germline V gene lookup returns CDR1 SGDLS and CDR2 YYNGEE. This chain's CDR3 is CASSSPQAGGPRNEQFF. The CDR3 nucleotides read TGTGCCAGCAGCTCCCCCCAAGCGGGGGGGCCGCGGAATGAGCAGTTCTTC.

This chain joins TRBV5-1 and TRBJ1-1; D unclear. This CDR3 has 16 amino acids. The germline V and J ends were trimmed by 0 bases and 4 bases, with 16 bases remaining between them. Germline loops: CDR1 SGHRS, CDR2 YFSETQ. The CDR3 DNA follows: TGCGCCAGCAGCTTGGTCGTTACGGGAAGGAGCACTGAAGCTTTCTTT. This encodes CASSLVVTGRSTEAFF. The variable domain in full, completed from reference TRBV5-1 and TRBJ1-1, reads KAGVTQTPRYLIKTRGQQVTLSCSPISGHRSVSWYQQTPGQGLQFLFEYFSETQRNKGNFPGRFSGRQFSNSRSEMNVSTLELGDSALYLCASSLVVTGRSTEAFFGQGTRLTVV.

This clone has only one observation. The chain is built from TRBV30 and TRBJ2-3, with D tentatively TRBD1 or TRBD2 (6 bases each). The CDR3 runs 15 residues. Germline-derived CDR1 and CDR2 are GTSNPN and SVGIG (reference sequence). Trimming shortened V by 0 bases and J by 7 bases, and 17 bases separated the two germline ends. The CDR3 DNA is TGTGCCTGGAGTGTAGGGGGGCAAAAGGGGAATACGCAGTATTTT. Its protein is CAWSVGGQKGNTQYF.

The CDR3 protein is CASSLVTPSASNSPLHF. DNA of the CDR3: TGCGCCAGCAGCTTGGTGACACCATCAGCATCAAATTCACCCCTCCACTTT. This chain joins TRBV5-1 and TRBJ1-6, with D unresolved. V dropped 0 bases and J dropped 7 bases, with 17 bases sitting between them. CDR1 is SGHRS and CDR2 is YFSETQ in the germline V gene. This CDR3 is 17 amino acids long. Filled out from reference TRBV5-1 and TRBJ1-6, the complete variable domain reads KAGVTQTPRYLIKTRGQQVTLSCSPISGHRSVSWYQQTPGQGLQFLFEYFSETQRNKGNFPGRFSGRQFSNSRSEMNVSTLELGDSALYLCASSLVTPSASNSPLHFGNGTRLTVT.

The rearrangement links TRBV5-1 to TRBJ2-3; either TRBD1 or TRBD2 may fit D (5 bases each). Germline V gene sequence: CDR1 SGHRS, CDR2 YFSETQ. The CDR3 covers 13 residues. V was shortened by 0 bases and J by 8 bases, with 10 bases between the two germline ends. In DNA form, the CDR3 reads TGCGCCAGCAGCTTGGATGGGGGTGTTACGCAGTATTTT. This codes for CASSLDGGVTQYF.

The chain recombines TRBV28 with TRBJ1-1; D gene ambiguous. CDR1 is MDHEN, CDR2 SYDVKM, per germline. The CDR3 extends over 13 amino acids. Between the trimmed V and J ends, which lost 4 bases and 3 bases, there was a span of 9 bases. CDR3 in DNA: TGTGCCAGCAGTTCAGGAATCTACACTGAAGCTTTCTTT. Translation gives CASSSGIYTEAFF.

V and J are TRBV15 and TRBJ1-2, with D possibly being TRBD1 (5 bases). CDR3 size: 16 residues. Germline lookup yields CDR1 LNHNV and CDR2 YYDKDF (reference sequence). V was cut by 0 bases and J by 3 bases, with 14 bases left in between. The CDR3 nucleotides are TGTGCCACCAGCAGAGATCATTTGGGGGACGACTATGGCTACACCTTC. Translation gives CATSRDHLGDDYGYTF. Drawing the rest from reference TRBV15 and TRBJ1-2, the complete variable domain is DAMVIQNPRYQVTQFGKPVTLSCSQTLNHNVMYWYQQKSSQAPKLLFHYYDKDFNNEADTPDNFQSRRPNTSFCFLDIRSPGLGDTAMYLCATSRDHLGDDYGYTFGSGTRLTVV.

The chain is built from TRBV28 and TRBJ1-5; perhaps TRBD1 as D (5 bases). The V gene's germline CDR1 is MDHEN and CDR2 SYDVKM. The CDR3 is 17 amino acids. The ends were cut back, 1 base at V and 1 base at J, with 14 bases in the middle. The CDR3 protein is CASSLFGIRESNQPQHF. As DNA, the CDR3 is TGTGCCAGCAGTTTATTCGGGATCAGGGAAAGCAATCAGCCCCAGCATTTT.

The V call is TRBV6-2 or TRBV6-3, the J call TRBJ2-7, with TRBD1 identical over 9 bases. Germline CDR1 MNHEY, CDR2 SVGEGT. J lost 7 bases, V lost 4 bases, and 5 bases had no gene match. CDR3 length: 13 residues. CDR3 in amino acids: CASSSTGGQEQYV. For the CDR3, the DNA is TGTGCCAGCAGTTCCACAGGGGGCCAAGAGCAGTACGTC.

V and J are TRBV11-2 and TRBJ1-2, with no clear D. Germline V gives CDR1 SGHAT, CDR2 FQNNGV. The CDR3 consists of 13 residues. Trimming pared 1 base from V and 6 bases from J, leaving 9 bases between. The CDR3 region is CASSLGPGNGYTF. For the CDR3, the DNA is TGTGCCAGCAGCTTAGGCCCGGGGAATGGCTACACCTTC.

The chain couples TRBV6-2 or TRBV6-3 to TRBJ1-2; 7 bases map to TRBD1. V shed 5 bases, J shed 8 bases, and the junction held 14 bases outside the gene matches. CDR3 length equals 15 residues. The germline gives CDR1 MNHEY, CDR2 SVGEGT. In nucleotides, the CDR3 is TGTGCCAGCAGTCACATCGCGACAGGGAAGAGGGGCTACACCTTC. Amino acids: CASSHIATGKRGYTF.

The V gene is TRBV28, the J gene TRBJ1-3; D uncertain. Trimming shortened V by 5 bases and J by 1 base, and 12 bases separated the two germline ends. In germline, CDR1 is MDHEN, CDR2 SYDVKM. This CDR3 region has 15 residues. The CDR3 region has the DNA TGTGCCAGCAGTCTATCAAGGGATTCTGGAAACACCATATATTTT. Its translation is CASSLSRDSGNTIYF.

The CDR3 protein is CASKSGGPGVAGELFF. CDR3 nucleotides: TGCGCCAGCAAGTCGGGGGGGCCGGGGGTCGCCGGGGAGCTGTTTTTT. The chain uses TRBV5-1 and TRBJ2-2; 8 bases agree with TRBD2. V lost 6 bases, J lost 6 bases, and 13 bases stayed unmatched. This CDR3 has 16 residues. Germline-derived CDR1 and CDR2 are SGHRS and YFSETQ.

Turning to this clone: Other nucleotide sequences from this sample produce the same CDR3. The CDR3 sequence: CASSLGQEETQYF. CDR3 sequence (DNA): TGTGCCAGCTCACTGGGACAAGAAGAGACCCAGTACTTC. The chain is built from TRBV18 and TRBJ2-5, with D tentatively TRBD1 (6 bases). There are 13 residues in the CDR3. The ends were cut back, 4 bases at V and 3 bases at J, with 9 bases in the middle. CDR1 and CDR2 from the germline V gene are KGHSH and LQKENI.

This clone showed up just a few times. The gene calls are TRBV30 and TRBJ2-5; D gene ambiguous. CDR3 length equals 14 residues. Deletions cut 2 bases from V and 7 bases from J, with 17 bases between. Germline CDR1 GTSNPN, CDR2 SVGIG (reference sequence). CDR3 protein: CAWSPGRISSTQYF. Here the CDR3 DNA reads TGTGCCTGGAGTCCCGGGCGGATAAGTTCGACCCAGTACTTC.

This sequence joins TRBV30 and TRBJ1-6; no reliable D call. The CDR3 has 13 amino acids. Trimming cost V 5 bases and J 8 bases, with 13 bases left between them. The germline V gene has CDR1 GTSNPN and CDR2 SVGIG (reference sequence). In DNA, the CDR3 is TGTGCCTGGGGTATCGGCGGCCATTCACCCCTCCACTTT. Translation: CAWGIGGHSPLHF.

The chain's CDR3 is CASSFGEFIAEAFF. CDR3 bases: TGCGCCAGCAGCTTCGGAGAGTTCATTGCTGAAGCTTTCTTT. The genes are TRBV5-1 and TRBJ1-1; unclear D gene. The CDR3 is made up of 14 amino acids. The ends were cut back, 2 bases at V and 6 bases at J, with 14 bases in the middle. The V gene's germline CDR1 is SGHRS and CDR2 YFSETQ.

In DNA form, the CDR3 reads TGTGCCACCAGGGGGACAGAGGCCAAAAACATTCAGTACTTC. It yields the protein CATRGTEAKNIQYF. The chain is built from TRBV27 and TRBJ2-4, with 7 bases matching TRBD1. Germline lookup yields CDR1 MNHEY and CDR2 SMNVEV (reference sequence). This CDR3 comprises 14 residues. The V and J ends lost 10 bases and 1 base, in that order; junction bases with no gene match: 7.

The CDR3 DNA is TGCGCCAGCAGCCAAGTAGGGGGAGACAGGGCCTATGGCTACACCTTC. It specifies CASSQVGGDRAYGYTF. V is TRBV4-1 and J is TRBJ1-2; 7 bases fit TRBD1. Germline V gives CDR1 MGHRA, CDR2 YSYEKL. This CDR3 is 16 amino acids long. The junction had 9 bases not matched to a gene; V was cut back by 1 base and J by 4 bases.

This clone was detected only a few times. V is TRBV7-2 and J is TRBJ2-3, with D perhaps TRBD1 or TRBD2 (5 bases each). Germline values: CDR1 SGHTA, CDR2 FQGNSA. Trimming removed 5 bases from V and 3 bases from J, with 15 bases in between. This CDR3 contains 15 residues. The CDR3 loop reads CASSLSGPGTDTQYF. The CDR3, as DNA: TGTGCCAGCAGCCTCTCGGGACCAGGGACAGATACGCAGTATTTT.

The CDR3 DNA sequence: TGTGCCAGCAGCTTAGATGGTAGACTACCCCAAGAGACCCAGTACTTC. Its translation: CASSLDGRLPQETQYF. The chain employs TRBV11-3 and TRBJ2-5, with a weak D call TRBD2 (5 bases). Germline V gene data show CDR1 as SGHNT and CDR2 as YENEEA. There are 16 residues in the CDR3. V was pared by 0 bases and J by 1 base, with 12 bases between.

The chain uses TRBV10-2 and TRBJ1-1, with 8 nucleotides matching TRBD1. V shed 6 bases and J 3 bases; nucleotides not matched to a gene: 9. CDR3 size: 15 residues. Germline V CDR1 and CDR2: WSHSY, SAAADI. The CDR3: CASSVIRGPHTEAFF. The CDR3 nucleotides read TGCGCCAGCAGCGTTATCAGGGGGCCGCACACTGAAGCTTTCTTT.

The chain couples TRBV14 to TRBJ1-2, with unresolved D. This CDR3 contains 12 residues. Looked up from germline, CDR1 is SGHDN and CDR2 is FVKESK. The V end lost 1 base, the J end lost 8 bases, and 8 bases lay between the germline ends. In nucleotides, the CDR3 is TGTGCCAGCAGCCAAGGGAAATGGGGCTACACCTTC. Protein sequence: CASSQGKWGYTF.